This T cell receptor beta chain was documented in a study of regulatory T cells in long-lasting Graves disease. General study points: No thyroid tissue was studied; the work used peripheral blood only. Preferential use of TRBV28, TRBJ1-2 and TRBJ2-5 was seen in persistent disease.

The CDR3 totals 15 residues. Trimming cost V 4 bases and J 4 bases; bases outside gene matches: 2. Germline CDR1 MDHEN, CDR2 SYDVKM. Time point: newly diagnosed GD, antithyroid drugs for less than 3 months. Preparation of the TCR library used RNA extracted from PBMCs. CDR3-region Arm-PCR and iRepertoire HTBI primers produced the TCR beta libraries. Per the authors' pipeline: Throughout the samples, researchers identified 55 to 65 TRBV and approximately 14 TRBJ segments. TCRdb processed the multiplex PCR reads anew with MiXCR; each CDR3 protein has one entry. It is TCRdb's table, rather than the study itself, that gives the V and J calls and clone size. The sample has 440,000 or so distinct CDR3 sequences, roughly 15% seen once; the top ten hold about 11%. This clonotype came up a few times. Its antigen is undetermined. A further study also used this sample, focusing on T cells in Graves' hyperthyroidism and ophthalmopathy. That work states: Participants, patients aged 18 to 65, had newly diagnosed hyperthyroidism with a duration under 2 months.

The gene calls are TRBV28 and TRBJ2-1, with 12 bases that match TRBD2. The sequencing used peripheral blood mononuclear cells (PBMCs), collected at new diagnosis, from a patient treated with antithyroid drugs. The receptor's source is a woman aged 30 to 39 with Graves disease. CDR3 coding DNA: TGTGCCAGCAGTTGGACTAGCGGGGATTACAATGAGCAGTTCTTC. Its protein product is CASSWTSGDYNEQFF. Full variable domain (rest looked up from reference TRBV28 and TRBJ2-1): DVKVTQSSRYLVKRTGEKVFLECVQDMDHENMFWYRQDPGLGLRLIYFSYDVKMKEKGDIPEGYSVSREKKERFSLILESASTNQTSMYLCASSWTSGDYNEQFFGPGTRLTVL.